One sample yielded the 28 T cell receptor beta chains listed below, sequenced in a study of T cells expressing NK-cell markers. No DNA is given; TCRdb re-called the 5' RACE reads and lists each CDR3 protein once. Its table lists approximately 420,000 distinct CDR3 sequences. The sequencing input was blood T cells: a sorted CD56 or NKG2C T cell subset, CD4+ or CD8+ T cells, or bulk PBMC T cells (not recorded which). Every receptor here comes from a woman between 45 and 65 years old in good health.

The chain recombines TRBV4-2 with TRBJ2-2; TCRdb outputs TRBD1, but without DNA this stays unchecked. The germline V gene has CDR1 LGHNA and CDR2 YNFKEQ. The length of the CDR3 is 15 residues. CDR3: CASSQTTGKVRELFF.

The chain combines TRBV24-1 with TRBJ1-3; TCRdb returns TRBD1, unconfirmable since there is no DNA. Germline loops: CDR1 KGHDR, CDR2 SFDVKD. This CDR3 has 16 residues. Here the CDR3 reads CATSDPGQDGGNTIYF.

CDR3 loop: CASSLDDTRINTEAFF. This sequence joins TRBV7-9 and TRBJ1-1. Germline CDR1 reads SEHNR; CDR2 reads FQNEAQ (reference sequence). The CDR3 runs to 16 residues.

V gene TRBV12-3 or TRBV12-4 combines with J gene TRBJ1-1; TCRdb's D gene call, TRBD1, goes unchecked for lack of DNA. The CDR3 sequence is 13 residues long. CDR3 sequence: CATRRAANTEAFF.

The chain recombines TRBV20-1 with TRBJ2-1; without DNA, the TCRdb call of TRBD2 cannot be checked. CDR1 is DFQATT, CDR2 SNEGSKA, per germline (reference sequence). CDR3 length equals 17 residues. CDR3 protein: CSAKRYRRGPKGNEQFF.

The CDR3 spells CSVSASGHSTDTQYF. The rearrangement uses TRBV29-1 and TRBJ2-3; TCRdb picks TRBD2, but there is no DNA to check that call. The CDR3 is 15 amino acids. Germline values: CDR1 SQVTM, CDR2 ANQGSEA.

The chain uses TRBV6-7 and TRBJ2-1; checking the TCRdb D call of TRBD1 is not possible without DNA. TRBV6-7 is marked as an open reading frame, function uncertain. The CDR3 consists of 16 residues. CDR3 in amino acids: CASSSPGTGNFNEQFF.

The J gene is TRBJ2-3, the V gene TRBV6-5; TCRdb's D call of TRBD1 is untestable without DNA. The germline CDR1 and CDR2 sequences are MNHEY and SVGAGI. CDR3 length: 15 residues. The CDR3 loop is CASSYEAGSTDTQYF.

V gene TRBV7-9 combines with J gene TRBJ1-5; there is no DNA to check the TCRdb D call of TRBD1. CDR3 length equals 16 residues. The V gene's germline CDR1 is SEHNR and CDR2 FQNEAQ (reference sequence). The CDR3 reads CASSLALGTGNQPQHF.

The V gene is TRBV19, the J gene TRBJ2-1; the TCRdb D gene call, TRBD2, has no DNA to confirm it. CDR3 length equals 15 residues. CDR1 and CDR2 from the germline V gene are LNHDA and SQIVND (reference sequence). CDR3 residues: CASSIVGGSGYEQFF.

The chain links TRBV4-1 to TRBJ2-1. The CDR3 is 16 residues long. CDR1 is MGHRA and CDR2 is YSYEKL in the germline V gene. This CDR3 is CASSQDHTVNYNEQFF.

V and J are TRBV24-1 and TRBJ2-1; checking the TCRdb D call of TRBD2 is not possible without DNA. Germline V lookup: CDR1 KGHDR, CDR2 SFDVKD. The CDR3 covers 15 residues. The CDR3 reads CATSDPSGGNNEQFF.

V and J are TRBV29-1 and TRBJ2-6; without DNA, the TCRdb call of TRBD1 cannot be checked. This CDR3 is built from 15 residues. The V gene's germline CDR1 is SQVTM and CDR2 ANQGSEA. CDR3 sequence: CSVGSTGFGANVLTF.

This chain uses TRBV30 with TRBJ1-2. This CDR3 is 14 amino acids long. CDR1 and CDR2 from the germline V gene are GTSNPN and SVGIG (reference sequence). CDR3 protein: CAWGGVRGPIGRTF.

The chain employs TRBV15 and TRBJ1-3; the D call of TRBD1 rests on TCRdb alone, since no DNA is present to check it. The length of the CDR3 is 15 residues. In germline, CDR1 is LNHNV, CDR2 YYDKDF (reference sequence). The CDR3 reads CATVDRPGSGNTIYF.

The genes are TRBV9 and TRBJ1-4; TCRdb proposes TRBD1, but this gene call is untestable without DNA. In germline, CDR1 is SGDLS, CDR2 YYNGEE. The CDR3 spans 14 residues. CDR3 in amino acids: CASSETGGSAKLFF.

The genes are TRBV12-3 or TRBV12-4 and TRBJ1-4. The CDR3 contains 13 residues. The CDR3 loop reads CASSLVRNEKLFF.

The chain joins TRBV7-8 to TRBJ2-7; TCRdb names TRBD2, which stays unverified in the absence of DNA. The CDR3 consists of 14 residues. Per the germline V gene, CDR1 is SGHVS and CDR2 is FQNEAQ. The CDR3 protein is CASSSYATRGEQYF.

The CDR3 here is CATGGTLRDTEAFF. This sequence joins TRBV6-6 and TRBJ1-1. This CDR3 is built from 14 residues. Germline loops: CDR1 MNHNY, CDR2 SVGAGI (reference sequence).

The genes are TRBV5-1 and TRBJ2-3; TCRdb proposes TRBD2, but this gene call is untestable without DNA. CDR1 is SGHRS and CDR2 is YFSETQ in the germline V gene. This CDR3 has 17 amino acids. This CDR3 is CASSPGTSGARTDTQYF.

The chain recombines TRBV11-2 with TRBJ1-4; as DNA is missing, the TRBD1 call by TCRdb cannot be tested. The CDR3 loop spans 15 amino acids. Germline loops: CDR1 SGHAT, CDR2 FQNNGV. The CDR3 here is CASSDRAATNEKLFF.

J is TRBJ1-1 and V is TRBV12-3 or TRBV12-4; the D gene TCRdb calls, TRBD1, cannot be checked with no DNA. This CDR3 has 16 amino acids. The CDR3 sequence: CASISRDRGINTEAFF.

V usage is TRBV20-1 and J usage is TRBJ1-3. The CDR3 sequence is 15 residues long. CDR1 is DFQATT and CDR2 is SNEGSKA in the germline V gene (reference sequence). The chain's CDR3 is CSASDFRVVGNTIYF.

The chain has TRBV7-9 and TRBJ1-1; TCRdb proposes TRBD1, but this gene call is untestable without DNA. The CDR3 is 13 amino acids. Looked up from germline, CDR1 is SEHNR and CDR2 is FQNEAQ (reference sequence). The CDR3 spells CASSLAGDREAFF.

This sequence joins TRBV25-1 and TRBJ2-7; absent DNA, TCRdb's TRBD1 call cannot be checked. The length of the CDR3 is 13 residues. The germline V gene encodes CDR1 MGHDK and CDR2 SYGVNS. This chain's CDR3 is CASSDGIRWGWYF.

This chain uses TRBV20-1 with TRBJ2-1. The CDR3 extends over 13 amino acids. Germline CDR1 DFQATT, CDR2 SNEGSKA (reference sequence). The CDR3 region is CSTYINPLDEQFF.

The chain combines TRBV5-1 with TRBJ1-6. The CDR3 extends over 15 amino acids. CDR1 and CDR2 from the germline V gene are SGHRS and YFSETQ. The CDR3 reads CASSFDSSYNSPLHF.

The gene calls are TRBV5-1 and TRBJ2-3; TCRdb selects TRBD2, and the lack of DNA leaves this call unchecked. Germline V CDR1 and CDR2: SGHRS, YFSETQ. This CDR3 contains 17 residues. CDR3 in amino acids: CASSLTLGAGGADTQYF.